The clone carrying this T cell receptor (beta chain) was picked up one time. The CDR3 has 14 residues. The V and J ends lost 0 bases and 2 bases respectively, with 8 bases between them. The germline gives CDR1 LNHNV, CDR2 YYDKDF (reference sequence). The entry originates in a study of blood T cell repertoires in COVID-19. As for the study in general: Samples came from the United States, Italy and Spain, spanning acute and convalescent COVID-19.

The method was immunoSEQ multiplex PCR; TCRdb's version includes in-frame clones alone and lacks a portion of them. The repertoire has around 470,000 clones, 89% of them found once; the top ten carry about 1%. The clonotype was recovered from a man aged 18 to 29 with COVID-19, enrolled during active disease. V and J are TRBV15 and TRBJ2-7; D is ambiguous. The material sequenced was peripheral blood. CDR3 nucleotide sequence: TGTGCCACCAGCAGAGATTCTGGCACCTACGAGCAGTACTTC. Residues: CATSRDSGTYEQYF.